This T cell receptor beta chain was profiled in a study of T cell responses to AZD1222 COVID-19 vaccine. Study results and caveats: There were mostly white British donors and more females than males, and clonal diversity was possibly underestimated.

As for this clone: Antigen: not known.

Libraries were prepared by immunoSEQ multiplex PCR; TCRdb keeps only in-frame clonotypes and omits some of them. The repertoire has 180,000 or so clones, over 85% of them found once; the top ten carry less than 3%. The germline gives CDR1 LGHDT, CDR2 YNNKEL (reference sequence). The length of the CDR3 is 14 residues. V shed 1 base and J shed 2 bases, with 6 bases lying between them. This sequence was found in an adult in good health. The chain couples TRBV3-1 (or the pseudogene TRBV3-2) to TRBJ2-1; a weak D match, TRBD2 (5 bases). Specimen: peripheral blood, collected on day 0 of AZD1222 vaccination. The CDR3 reads CASSQVEAYNEQFF. The CDR3 DNA reads TGTGCCAGCAGCCAAGTGGAGGCCTACAATGAGCAGTTCTTC.